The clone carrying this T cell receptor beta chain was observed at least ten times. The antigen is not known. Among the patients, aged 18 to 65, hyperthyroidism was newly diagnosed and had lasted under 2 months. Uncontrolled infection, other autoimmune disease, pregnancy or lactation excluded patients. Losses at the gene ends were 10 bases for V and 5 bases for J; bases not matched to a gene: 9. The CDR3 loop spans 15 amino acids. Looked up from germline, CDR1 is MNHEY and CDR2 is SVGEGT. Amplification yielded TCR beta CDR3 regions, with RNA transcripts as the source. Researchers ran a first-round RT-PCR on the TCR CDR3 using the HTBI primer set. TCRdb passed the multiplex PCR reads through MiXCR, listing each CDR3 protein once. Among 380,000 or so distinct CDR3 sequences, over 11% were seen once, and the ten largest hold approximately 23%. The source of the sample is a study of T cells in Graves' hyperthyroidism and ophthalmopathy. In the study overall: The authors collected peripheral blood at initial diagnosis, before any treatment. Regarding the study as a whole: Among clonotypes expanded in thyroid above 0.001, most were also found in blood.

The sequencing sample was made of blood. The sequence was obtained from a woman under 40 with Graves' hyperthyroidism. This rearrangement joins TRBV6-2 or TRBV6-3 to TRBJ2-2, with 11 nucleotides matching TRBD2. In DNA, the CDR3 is TGTGCCATCGGAGGGCTAGCGGGAGGTACCGGGGAGCTGTTTTTT. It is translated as CAIGGLAGGTGELFF.